The 11 T cell receptor beta chains in this list originate from one sample, sequenced in a study of T cells expressing NK-cell markers (dated by TCRdb to 2018 to 2020). The library came from 5' RACE. Sequencing was carried out with an Illumina HiSeq 2000. Based on TCRdb reprocessing of the reads, there is one entry per CDR3 protein sequence, and DNA is missing. This sample's table lists 250,000 or so distinct CDR3 sequences. The biggest ten clones account for around 3.9% of the sample. The specimen sequenced was blood T cells: a sorted CD56 or NKG2C T cell subset, CD4+ or CD8+ T cells, or bulk PBMC T cells (not recorded which). Source of these receptors: a woman aged 18 to 75 in good health.

The chain couples TRBV9 to TRBJ2-3; TCRdb selects TRBD2, and the lack of DNA leaves this call unchecked. The CDR3 extends over 17 amino acids. CDR1 is SGDLS and CDR2 is YYNGEE in the germline V gene. CDR3 residues: CASSRLAGSPWTDTQYF. The full variable domain, rest sourced from reference TRBV9 and TRBJ2-3, is DSGVTQTPKHLITATGQRVTLRCSPRSGDLSVYWYQQSLDQGLQFLIQYYNGEERAKGNILERFSAQQFPDLHSELNLSSLELGDSALYFCASSRLAGSPWTDTQYFGPGTRLTVL.

This chain connects TRBV4-1 to TRBJ1-1; the D call from TCRdb, TRBD1, cannot be confirmed without DNA. CDR3 size: 15 residues. The germline gives CDR1 MGHRA, CDR2 YSYEKL. CDR3 amino acids: CASRRSGQMNTEAFF.

The genes are TRBV6-1 and TRBJ1-2; TCRdb's assignment of TRBD1 cannot be checked, as there is no DNA. CDR1 and CDR2 (germline): MNHNS, SASEGT. The CDR3 totals 15 residues. This CDR3 reads CASSDGQGARNGYTF.

The rearrangement links TRBV15 to TRBJ1-4; TCRdb outputs TRBD1, but without DNA this stays unchecked. The germline V gene encodes CDR1 LNHNV and CDR2 YYDKDF (reference sequence). The CDR3 is 15 residues long. This CDR3 reads CATSRGQGQVKKLFF.

The chain is built from TRBV24-1 and TRBJ1-5. Germline CDR1 reads KGHDR; CDR2 reads SFDVKD. The CDR3 contains 13 residues. CDR3 in amino acids: CATSEDGRQPQHF.

The chain uses TRBV11-2 and TRBJ1-6; with no DNA, the TCRdb D assignment of TRBD1 cannot be verified. The CDR3 length is 15 residues. Germline V gene data show CDR1 as SGHAT and CDR2 as FQNNGV. The CDR3 region is CASNPGTLRWSPLHF.

The rearrangement joins TRBV5-1 to TRBJ2-5. Germline values: CDR1 SGHRS, CDR2 YFSETQ. This CDR3 comprises 16 residues. The CDR3 region is CASSLGQLTPEETQYF.

V and J are TRBV5-5 and TRBJ1-2; there is no DNA to check the TCRdb D call of TRBD1. CDR3 size: 14 residues. Looked up from germline, CDR1 is SGHKS and CDR2 is YYEKEE (reference sequence). This CDR3 reads CASTPGGAVYGYTF.

The rearrangement links TRBV7-9 to TRBJ2-7; TCRdb outputs TRBD2, but without DNA this stays unchecked. The CDR3 is made up of 15 amino acids. Looked up from germline, CDR1 is SEHNR and CDR2 is FQNEAQ (reference sequence). CDR3 residues: CASSPRASGTYEQYF. Complete variable domain (other parts from reference TRBV7-9 and TRBJ2-7): DTGVSQNPRHKITKRGQNVTFRCDPISEHNRLYWYRQTLGQGPEFLTYFQNEAQLEKSRLLSDRFSAERPKGSFSTLEIQRTEQGDSAMYLCASSPRASGTYEQYFGPGTRLTVT.

The genes are TRBV11-2 and TRBJ2-1; there is no DNA to check the TCRdb D call of TRBD1. CDR3 length: 15 residues. Germline-derived CDR1 and CDR2 are SGHAT and FQNNGV. CDR3: CASSLEIRGYNEQFF.

V is TRBV20-1 and J is TRBJ2-4; lacking DNA, the TRBD2 call made by TCRdb goes unchecked. Per the germline V gene, CDR1 is DFQATT and CDR2 is SNEGSKA (reference sequence). The CDR3 has 15 residues. CDR3: CSARDRAGAKNIQYF.